The present TCR beta chain was sequenced within a study of shared clonotypes between healthy human individuals. The CDR3 is 11 residues long. Germline V gene data show CDR1 as PRHDT and CDR2 as FYEKMQ (reference sequence). Only CD45RO-negative cells positively selected for CCR7 counted as naive CD8 cells, so terminally differentiated effector memory CD45RA+ cells were excluded. Caucasian adults living in Nashville, Tennessee, provided all samples. The method was immunoSEQ multiplex PCR; TCRdb's version includes in-frame clones alone and lacks a portion of them. The table has hundreds of thousands of clones, around 96% seen once. To note about this clone: Its antigen is currently unknown. One end of the junction is discordant with germline, which a read error may explain.

Whole-study findings and limits: Sorted-subset samples were not fully sequenced, rarefaction indicated. It was only blood that was sampled, and tissue repertoires likely differ. Researchers found naive subsets generally carried larger estimated richness than memory subsets.

This chain uses TRBV13 with TRBJ2-7; D perhaps matches TRBD2 (6 bases). The source is a woman in her 30s in good health. Sequenced input: naive CD8+ T cells sorted from blood. The CDR3 sequence is CATSPLAEDPF. CDR3 coding DNA: TGTGCCACCTCCCCCTTAGCGGAGGACCCCTTC. The whole variable domain, filled in from reference TRBV13 and TRBJ2-7, reads AAGVIQSPRHLIKEKRETATLKCYPIPRHDTVYWYQQGPGQDPQFLISFYEKMQSDKGSIPDRFSAQQFSDYHSELNMSSLELGDSALYFCATSPLAEDPFGPGTRLTVT.